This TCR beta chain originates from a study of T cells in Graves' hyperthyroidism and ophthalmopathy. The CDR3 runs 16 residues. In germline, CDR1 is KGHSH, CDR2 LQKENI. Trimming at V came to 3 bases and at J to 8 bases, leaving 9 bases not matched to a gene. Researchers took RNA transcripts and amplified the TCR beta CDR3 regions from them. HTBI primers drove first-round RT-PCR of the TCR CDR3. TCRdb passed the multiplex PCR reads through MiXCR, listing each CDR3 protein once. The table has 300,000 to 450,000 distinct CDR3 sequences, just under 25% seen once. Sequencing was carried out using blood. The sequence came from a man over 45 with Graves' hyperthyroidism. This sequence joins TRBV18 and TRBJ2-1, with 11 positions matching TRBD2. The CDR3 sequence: CASSPPSSGRKHEQFF. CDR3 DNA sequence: TGTGCCAGCTCACCTCCCTCTAGCGGGAGGAAGCATGAGCAGTTCTTC.